This T cell receptor beta chain was captured by sequencing in a study of resident and recirculating memory T cells in vitiligo. The study, taken as a whole, reports: Vitiligo lesions lacked a unique dominant clone, and clonality varied.

Stable vitiligo meant no lesion change over the previous 6 months. Sequenced by immunoSEQ multiplex PCR; TCRdb stores in-frame clones only, minus some. There are 75,000 to 85,000 clones in the sample; 90% to 95% occur only once, and more than 5% lies in the top ten. This CDR3 comprises 19 residues. Germline assignment: CDR1 MNHNS and CDR2 SASEGT. With 4 bases removed from V and 0 bases from J, the gap between germline ends came to 22 bases. About this clone: Its antigen is not identified.

The chain employs TRBV6-1 and TRBJ2-1; unclear D gene. Sequenced material: blood. The TCR comes from a male donor with vitiligo. CDR3 nucleotide sequence: TGTGCCAGCAGTGTATTAGCACTCGAGTTTGGTACCTCCTACAATGAGCAGTTCTTC. Encoded protein: CASSVLALEFGTSYNEQFF.